Sequencing of this T cell receptor beta chain was carried out in a study of Ad26.COV2.S vaccination and SARS-CoV-2 variants (dated by TCRdb to the early 2020s). About the investigation overall: Donors in the vaccine arm were drawn from COV1001, a phase I-IIa trial of Ad26.COV2.S in healthy adults that was multicentre, randomized, double-blind and placebo-controlled. TCRbeta repertoire sequencing served as the tool for gauging how specific and how broad the SARS-CoV-2-reactive T cell receptors were following Ad26.COV2.S vaccination. A total of 32 samples were included in the TCR-sequenced set, comprising roughly 19 Ad26.COV2.S vaccine recipients, 5 placebo recipients and 8 SARS-CoV-2 convalescent individuals. Investigators did not know the trial group allocation while performing experiments and assessing outcomes. Ad26.COV2.S was administered intramuscularly at 5 x 10^10 or 1 x 10^11 viral particles, either as a single shot or as two shots given 56 days apart. Participants in the trial were split at random into five groups of five each, receiving low-dose or high-dose Ad26.COV2.S once or twice, or else placebo on both occasions.

What the study reported, not specific to this receptor: Vaccine and placebo recipients had similar non-spike TCR breadth, a finding consistent with the vaccine containing only spike. The study was not powered to compare responses between vaccine doses or regimens. Substantial breadth of spike-specific CD8+ and CD4+ T cell responses was reported after vaccination. Higher spike-specific TCR breadth was observed in Ad26.COV2.S recipients than in placebo recipients (P = 0.0014). It was noted by the authors that total T cell responses may have been underestimated by the TCR breadth and depth analyses.

The immunoSEQ Assay was the method used to sequence TCRbeta CDR3 regions. After extraction, genomic DNA underwent amplification by bias-controlled multiplex PCR, followed by high-throughput sequencing. Per the source publication's procedure: To quantify the absolute abundance of every unique TCRbeta CDR3 region, sequences were collapsed and filtered. T cell fraction was estimated by normalization of TCRbeta template counts to usable DNA, with usable DNA being measured through amplification of reference genes present in all nucleated cells. Repertoire TCRs were annotated as SARS-CoV-2-specific by exact matching of V gene, CDR3 amino acid sequence and J gene to a known reactive TCR set. MIRA supplied the reference SARS-CoV-2 TCR set, which was filtered for enrichment in COVID-19-positive ImmuneCODE repertoires so that public or cross-reactive TCRs were removed. Using the MIRA antigens, annotated TCRs were further analysed by specific ORF or by position within an ORF. Breadth was defined as the number of annotated unique rearrangements divided by the total number of unique productive rearrangements, and depth was defined as the summed frequency of the annotated unique rearrangements. Two-sided Wilcoxon rank-sum tests were applied when comparing TCR breadth between groups. In its TCRdb copy, this immuneACCESS table keeps in-frame sequences only and misses some clones. Where compared with another copy, unresolved V genes explain less than half of these, and the others have no known cause. V and J calls and clone size are those listed in that table; D and trimming were worked out from the DNA. The sample includes a few hundred thousand clones, with about 88% observed a single time. The ten largest clones represent approximately 1.9% of the sample.

Concerning this clone: Its antigen is unknown. Base qualities are not recorded, but no much larger clone differs from it by a single base.

From its cysteine to its phenylalanine, the CDR3 spans 14 amino acids. Only CDR3 DNA remains: 42 bases, in frame from the first base. Taken from the germline V gene, the CDR1 and CDR2 loops are SNHLY and FYNNEI. V ends up 9 bases short and J 2 bases short, with an unmatched junction base count of 7. In the paper's terms, the treatment or condition label means: over 15 received Ad26.COV2.S at low or high dose, single or two shots; five or six received placebo; per-sample allocation not given. For vaccine and placebo recipients, repertoires were sequenced using samples collected on day 63 after the first injection. In Cohort 1b, about 27 adults aged 18-55 years were enrolled at a single site in Boston, USA, between 29 July and 7 August 2020. As a vaccine, Ad26.COV2.S was a replication-incompetent adenovirus type 26 vector that expressed a prefusion-stabilized SARS-CoV-2 spike protein derived from the original Wuhan strain.

The rearrangement combines TRBV2 with TRBJ1-2; 9 bases in the middle match TRBD1. This clonotype originated in a person between 18 and 65 years old who received the Ad26.COV2.S COVID-19 vaccine or a placebo. The sequencing here drew on peripheral blood, taken in a trial of Ad26.COV2.S vaccine versus placebo. The CDR3 has the sequence CARSRDRENYGYTF. The DNA sequence is as follows: TGTGCCAGAAGCAGGGACAGGGAGAACTATGGCTACACCTTC.